By frequency in the sample, the clone carrying this TCR beta chain is medium-sized. Its antigen is currently unknown. All unsorted peripheral T cells were captured because whole blood was used without fractionation. This sample stems from a study of HIV-infected patients and healthy controls. General observations from the study: Donor HLA types were not determined in the study. During therapy, HIV-associated CDR3s fell significantly in frequency, while CMV-associated CDR3s did not change significantly. Diversity differences between study cohorts were not due to their slight age and sex differences.

Trimming shortened V by 3 bases and J by 9 bases, and 17 bases separated the two germline ends. The CDR3 spans 14 residues. The germline CDR1 and CDR2 sequences are KGHSH and LQKENI. Alpha and beta constant-region primers primed reverse transcription of about 470 ng RNA. Using multiplexing indices, alpha and beta chain libraries were generated apart by chain-specific third strand synthesis. The SP2 site served as the priming point for second strand synthesis. TCRdb re-derived calls from the 5' RACE reads in MiXCR, one entry per CDR3 protein. The sample includes some 20,000 distinct CDR3 sequences, 9% to 15% of them seen just once.

Material: blood. V gene TRBV18 combines with J gene TRBJ1-1; D not resolved. The sequence derives from an adult in good health. Here the CDR3 reads CASSPVQVLGKAFF. The DNA for the CDR3 is TGTGCCAGCTCACCCGTCCAGGTCCTCGGGAAAGCTTTCTTT.